Sequencing of this T cell receptor beta chain was carried out in a study of cytomegalovirus exposure and HLA in healthy donors. Findings and limits, study-wide: Three CMV-associated chains were confirmed in vitro to be specific for CMV antigens. It was reported that the classifier diagnosed cytomegalovirus status with high specificity and sensitivity in both the original and validation cohorts. Cytomegalovirus association was listed for 164 TCR beta chains.

The donors were in the roughly 120-subject validation cohort; that cohort was separate from the 666-subject first cohort. This clone was seen only a few times. What it recognizes is unknown. Produced via immunoSEQ multiplex PCR; TCRdb's table is partial and in-frame only. The repertoire holds under 250,000 clones, with less than 90% as singletons. Germline V gene sequence: CDR1 SGHTA, CDR2 FQGTGA. The CDR3 contains 15 residues. V was cut by 5 bases and J by 1 base, with 11 bases left in between. This TCR was recovered from a man between 18 and 29 years old in good health and CMV-seropositive. The chain recombines TRBV7-3 with TRBJ2-2; D unresolved. Sample: PBMCs. CDR3 amino acids: CASSASIQNTGELFF. CDR3 coding DNA: TGTGCCAGCAGCGCAAGCATACAGAACACCGGGGAGCTGTTTTTT.